Below, one TCR beta chain is given with its context. Its antigen is still unknown. Each of the donors was a healthy bone marrow donor. The data stem from a study of cytomegalovirus exposure and HLA in healthy donors. Study-level results: It was 150 to 200 TCR beta chains that were listed as cytomegalovirus-associated. DRB1 showed the most TCR associations and HLA-C the fewest in a later analysis, as rates varied by HLA locus. A missense variant in DCLRE1C was later tied to TCR beta V- and J-gene trimming.

The CDR3 totals 15 residues. The trim removed 6 bases at V and 0 bases at J, leaving 5 bases unmatched. Per germline, CDR1 MNHEY and CDR2 SMNVEV (reference sequence). In the PCR, 60 Vbeta and 13 Jbeta primers were used. TCRdb keeps only in-frame clones here, not all; method: immunoSEQ multiplex PCR. The sample yields tens of thousands of clones, around 73% seen once. The clonotype comes from a man between 50 and 59 years old in good health and CMV-seronegative. The sequenced sample consisted of PBMCs. The chain uses TRBV27 and TRBJ1-5, with 7 bases identical to TRBD1. Here the CDR3 reads CASSIGQASNQPQHF. DNA for the CDR3: TGTGCCAGCAGCATCGGACAGGCTAGCAATCAGCCCCAGCATTTT.